This passage covers 30 T cell receptor beta chains from one sample sequenced in a study of cytomegalovirus exposure and HLA in healthy donors. 60 Vbeta and 13 Jbeta primers were used in PCR. Method: immunoSEQ multiplex PCR; TCRdb's copy keeps in-frame clones and lacks some. The repertoire holds fewer than 150,000 clones, 60% to 80% seen once, with more than 0.95% in the top ten. The sample comprised PBMCs. Receptor source: a man in his fifties in good health and CMV-seronegative.

The chain couples TRBV19 to TRBJ1-2, with 7 bases matching TRBD1. Germline CDR1 LNHDA, CDR2 SQIVND (reference sequence). The CDR3 has 16 amino acids. V lost 6 bases, J lost 2 bases, and 12 bases stayed unmatched. CDR3 loop: CASSPGRGSRNYGYTF. CDR3 DNA: TGTGCCAGTAGCCCGGGCAGGGGGAGTCGGAACTATGGCTACACCTTC.

The rearrangement joins TRBV2 to TRBJ2-1; 11 nucleotides align to TRBD2. J lost 2 bases, V lost 7 bases, and 4 bases had no gene match. Germline V gene lookup returns CDR1 SNHLY and CDR2 FYNNEI. The CDR3 contains 15 residues. CDR3 residues: CASTLAGGPYNEQFF. CDR3 in DNA: TGTGCCAGCACCTTAGCGGGAGGGCCCTACAATGAGCAGTTCTTC.

This clone was seen a handful of times. This chain links TRBV6-6 with TRBJ1-5, with TRBD1 matching over 9 bases. CDR1 MNHNY and CDR2 SVGAGI come from the germline V gene (reference sequence). V was clipped by 2 bases and J by 3 bases; unmatched bases: 5. CDR3 length: 16 residues. Written as DNA, the CDR3 is TGTGCCAGCAGTTACGCCGGGACAGGGCCCAATCAGCCCCAGCATTTT. It codes for CASSYAGTGPNQPQHF.

This clone showed up just a few times. The chain is built from TRBV5-1 and TRBJ2-1; D is perhaps TRBD1 (6 bases). This CDR3 region has 16 residues. Looked up from germline, CDR1 is SGHRS and CDR2 is YFSETQ. Trimming stripped 6 bases from V and 1 base from J, with 17 bases between. CDR3 bases: TGCGCCAGCAATGGTAAGGGGACATCATCCTACAATGAGCAGTTCTTC. Its translation is CASNGKGTSSYNEQFF.

This clone has more than one count but fewer than ten. This chain joins TRBV28 and TRBJ2-1; D is unclear. The CDR3 contains 13 residues. The ends were cut back, 1 base at V and 6 bases at J, with 7 bases in the middle. Germline V gene sequence: CDR1 MDHEN, CDR2 SYDVKM. CDR3 amino acids: CASSLSGPNEQFF. In DNA, the CDR3 is TGTGCCAGCAGTTTATCAGGCCCCAATGAGCAGTTCTTC.

The J gene is TRBJ2-7, the V gene TRBV6-1; possible D gene TRBD2, 6 bases. Germline assignment: CDR1 MNHNS and CDR2 SASEGT. V was trimmed by 1 base and J by 4 bases, leaving 14 bases between them. The CDR3 loop spans 15 amino acids. CDR3 in amino acids: CASSEGGVGRYEQYF. CDR3 nucleotides: TGTGCCAGCAGTGAAGGGGGGGTTGGCCGATACGAGCAGTACTTC.

This chain connects TRBV6-6 to TRBJ1-5; no definite D call. In germline, CDR1 is MNHNY, CDR2 SVGAGI (reference sequence). V lost 2 bases to trimming and J lost 2 bases, with 13 bases between them. This CDR3 contains 16 residues. The chain's CDR3 is CASSYGEGIGNQPQHF. In DNA form, the CDR3 reads TGTGCCAGCAGTTACGGGGAGGGAATAGGCAATCAGCCCCAGCATTTT.

The chain couples TRBV7-9 to TRBJ1-5; D is ambiguous. V lost 1 base and J lost 0, with 7 bases in between. Germline V lookup: CDR1 SEHNR, CDR2 FQNEAQ (reference sequence). The CDR3 loop spans 15 amino acids. The CDR3 reads CASSLGAYSNQPQHF. CDR3 DNA: TGTGCCAGCAGCTTAGGGGCTTATAGCAATCAGCCCCAGCATTTT.

J is TRBJ1-4 and V is TRBV5-4; 7 positions agree with TRBD1. With V trimmed by 4 bases and J by 4 bases, 4 bases remained unmatched. Germline V gives CDR1 SGHNT, CDR2 YYREEE (reference sequence). The CDR3 is made up of 14 amino acids. The CDR3 is CASSPGQNNEKLFF. The CDR3 DNA is TGTGCCAGCAGCCCGGGACAGAATAATGAAAAACTGTTTTTT.

The CDR3 DNA is TGTGCCAGCAGCGAAGCACCGCAGCGTTCTTACAATGAGCAGTTCTTC. Translation gives CASSEAPQRSYNEQFF. The chain combines TRBV7-2 with TRBJ2-1; D ambiguous. The germline gives CDR1 SGHTA, CDR2 FQGNSA. The CDR3 totals 16 residues. V was trimmed by 5 bases and J by 4 bases, leaving 18 bases between them.

The rearrangement links TRBV19 to TRBJ2-7; D is possibly TRBD2 (5 bases). The length of the CDR3 is 13 residues. Germline V lookup: CDR1 LNHDA, CDR2 SQIVND (reference sequence). The V gene lost 5 bases and the J gene lost 1 base, with 9 bases spanning the gap. CDR3 in DNA: TGTGCCAGTAGTGGTTCGGGGTCCTACGAGCAGTACTTC. Its protein product is CASSGSGSYEQYF.

J is TRBJ1-1 and V is TRBV7-9, with D perhaps matching TRBD1 (6 bases). Germline-derived CDR1 and CDR2 are SEHNR and FQNEAQ (reference sequence). Trimming shortened V by 3 bases and J by 0 bases, and 11 bases separated the two germline ends. This CDR3 has 15 amino acids. CDR3 sequence: CASSLGAGMNTEAFF. The CDR3 DNA follows: TGTGCCAGCAGCTTGGGGGCAGGGATGAACACTGAAGCTTTCTTT.

The chain combines TRBV7-2 with TRBJ1-1; D gene uncertain. V was clipped by 1 base and J by 1 base, with 7 bases between them. Germline V gene data show CDR1 as SGHTA and CDR2 as FQGNSA. The CDR3 is made up of 14 amino acids. CDR3 coding DNA: TGTGCCAGCAGCTTAGATGCGGGGAACACTGAAGCTTTCTTT. This translates into CASSLDAGNTEAFF.

This rearrangement joins TRBV4-3 to TRBJ2-4; possible D gene TRBD2, 5 bases. V was pared by 0 bases and J by 15 bases, with 15 bases between. This CDR3 spans 13 amino acids. Germline V gene lookup returns CDR1 LGHNA and CDR2 YSLEER. DNA of the CDR3: TGCGCCAGCAGCCAAGAAAGCTACGGGGTGCGGTACTTC. It encodes CASSQESYGVRYF.

To note about this clone: Within the sample, other DNA sequences also encode this same CDR3. The chain recombines TRBV6-1 with TRBJ2-5; TRBD2 agrees at 12 bases. This CDR3 has 15 residues. Germline-derived CDR1 and CDR2 are MNHNS and SASEGT. The V and J ends lost 2 bases and 2 bases, in that order; junction bases with no gene match: 0. The CDR3 sequence: CASSELAGGQETQYF. The CDR3 nucleotides read TGTGCCAGCAGTGAACTAGCGGGAGGGCAAGAGACCCAGTACTTC.

The chain joins TRBV6-6 to TRBJ1-5, with D maybe TRBD1 (6 bases). The CDR3 is made up of 14 amino acids. The germline V gene has CDR1 MNHNY and CDR2 SVGAGI (reference sequence). The V end was cut by 5 bases, the J end by 3 bases, with 11 bases between. CDR3 residues: CASSPDRNNQPQHF. Written as DNA, the CDR3 is TGTGCCAGCAGTCCAGACAGGAACAATCAGCCCCAGCATTTT.

J is TRBJ2-5 and V is TRBV4-3, with a weak D call TRBD2 (5 bases). V lost 0 bases and J 4 bases, leaving 12 bases between the germline ends. CDR3 size: 15 residues. Per the germline V gene, CDR1 is LGHNA and CDR2 is YSLEER. The CDR3 region has the DNA TGCGCCAGCAGCCAAGATGCATCCCGGGGAGAGACCCAGTACTTC. This encodes CASSQDASRGETQYF.

The J gene is TRBJ2-1, the V gene TRBV29-1; 7 nucleotides agree with TRBD2. The CDR3 extends over 13 amino acids. Germline V CDR1 and CDR2: SQVTM, ANQGSEA. V shed 4 bases, J shed 0 bases, and the junction held 0 bases outside the gene matches. The CDR3 DNA is TGCAGCGTTGGCGGGAGCTCCTACAATGAGCAGTTCTTC. This codes for CSVGGSSYNEQFF.

This sequence joins TRBV29-1 and TRBJ2-2; weak D call: TRBD2 (6 bases). The germline V gene has CDR1 SQVTM and CDR2 ANQGSEA. The CDR3 runs to 15 residues. V was clipped by 1 base and J by 1 base, with 10 bases between them. The CDR3 loop reads CSVEVGGKNTGELFF. CDR3 coding DNA: TGCAGCGTTGAAGTTGGCGGGAAGAACACCGGGGAGCTGTTTTTT.

The V call is TRBV5-1, the J call TRBJ2-3; 8 nucleotides agree with TRBD1. CDR1 SGHRS and CDR2 YFSETQ come from the germline V gene. With V trimmed by 6 bases and J by 6 bases, 9 bases remained unmatched. CDR3 size: 14 residues. In nucleotides, the CDR3 is TGCGCCAGCAATCTACAGGGGGGCTACGATACGCAGTATTTT. It yields the protein CASNLQGGYDTQYF.

This clone has a single count. The rearrangement joins TRBV7-8 to TRBJ1-5, with a possible D match to TRBD1 (6 bases). V was pared by 5 bases and J by 8 bases, with 10 bases between. CDR3 length: 12 amino acids. Germline CDR1 and CDR2: SGHVS and FQNEAQ. The CDR3 here is CASSRTAEPQHF. The CDR3 coding sequence is TGTGCCAGCAGCCGGACAGCGGAGCCCCAGCATTTT.

The chain employs TRBV19 and TRBJ2-6; D uncertain. Trimming stripped 9 bases from V and 0 bases from J, with 12 bases between. Per germline, CDR1 LNHDA and CDR2 SQIVND (reference sequence). The CDR3 has 15 residues. CDR3 region: CASIPSDSGANVLTF. As DNA, the CDR3 is TGTGCCAGCATACCGAGTGACTCTGGGGCCAACGTCCTGACTTTC.

This clone appeared a single time. The rearrangement uses TRBV20-1 and TRBJ1-1, with TRBD1 matching over 7 bases. Germline values: CDR1 DFQATT, CDR2 SNEGSKA (reference sequence). The ends lost 4 bases at V and 7 bases at J; junction bases unmatched: 3. The CDR3 length is 11 residues. DNA of the CDR3: TGCAGTGCTATTAGACAGGGTGAAGCTTTCTTT. Translation gives CSAIRQGEAFF.

The DNA for the CDR3 is TGTGCCACCAGCAGAGGACAGGTCAGCGCTGAAGCTTTCTTT. Translating gives CATSRGQVSAEAFF. The chain links TRBV15 to TRBJ1-1; tentative D call: TRBD1 (6 bases). Trimming left V 1 base short and J 6 bases short, with 12 bases between. The CDR3 has 14 amino acids. Germline CDR1 and CDR2: LNHNV and YYDKDF (reference sequence).

The genes are TRBV28 and TRBJ1-1; D is uncertain. The CDR3 runs 16 residues. Trimming left V 5 bases short and J 6 bases short, with 22 bases between. Looked up from germline, CDR1 is MDHEN and CDR2 is SYDVKM. The CDR3 sequence is CASSGRRLRRRSEAFF. The CDR3 region has the DNA TGTGCCAGCAGTGGCCGGCGACTCCGCCGTAGGTCTGAAGCTTTCTTT.

The J gene is TRBJ2-5, the V gene TRBV5-1, with D maybe TRBD1 (6 bases). The CDR3 spans 14 residues. Per the germline V gene, CDR1 is SGHRS and CDR2 is YFSETQ. Trimming shortened V by 1 base and J by 5 bases, and 12 bases separated the two germline ends. The CDR3 region is CASSLSQGLETQYF. CDR3 DNA sequence: TGCGCCAGCAGCTTGTCGCAGGGGCTGGAGACCCAGTACTTC.

This chain connects TRBV7-2 to TRBJ2-5, with a tentative D call TRBD2 (5 bases). The V gene lost 0 bases and the J gene lost 1 base, with 9 bases spanning the gap. This CDR3 is 15 amino acids long. Germline CDR1 SGHTA, CDR2 FQGNSA. The CDR3 DNA reads TGTGCCAGCAGCTTAGCCCGACTACCCCAAGAGACCCAGTACTTC. Its protein product is CASSLARLPQETQYF.

The chain has TRBV6-5 and TRBJ2-7; the D is unclear. Trimming took 2 bases from V and 1 from J, leaving 9 bases between them. The V gene's germline CDR1 is MNHEY and CDR2 SVGAGI. The CDR3 has 14 residues. The chain's CDR3 is CASSYDTRSYEQYF. In DNA form, the CDR3 reads TGTGCCAGCAGTTACGACACACGATCCTACGAGCAGTACTTC.

V usage is TRBV4-2 and J usage is TRBJ2-7, with 11 bases aligning to TRBD2. CDR1 and CDR2 from the germline V gene are LGHNA and YNFKEQ. The CDR3 extends over 15 amino acids. With V trimmed by 1 base and J by 7 bases, 6 bases remained unmatched. The CDR3 loop reads CASSQGTSGSQEQYF. The CDR3 DNA sequence: TGTGCCAGCAGCCAAGGGACTAGCGGGTCCCAAGAGCAGTACTTC.

V usage is TRBV29-1 and J usage is TRBJ2-2; 7 bases fit TRBD1. CDR3 length: 11 residues. The germline CDR1 and CDR2 sequences are SQVTM and ANQGSEA. The V segment lost 6 bases and the J segment 9 bases; nucleotides outside the gene matches: 4. DNA of the CDR3: TGCAGCGTACGACAGGGTCGGGAGCTGTTTTTT. Translated, it gives CSVRQGRELFF.